The 25 T cell receptor beta chains listed next were all sequenced from one sample in a study of cytomegalovirus exposure and HLA in healthy donors. The repertoire was sequenced with immunoSEQ multiplex PCR; TCRdb's copy has only in-frame clones and lacks some. This table has approximately 190,000 clones, more than 65% appearing once. Specimen: PBMCs. Receptors originate from a woman between 25 and 40 years old in good health and CMV-seropositive.

The J gene is TRBJ2-2, the V gene TRBV27; TRBD1 might be the D (6 bases). The length of the CDR3 is 15 residues. V was cut by 3 bases and J by 3 bases, with 11 bases left in between. Germline-derived CDR1 and CDR2 are MNHEY and SMNVEV (reference sequence). CDR3 loop: CASSLQGLDTGELFF. CDR3 DNA: TGTGCCAGCAGTTTGCAGGGGTTGGACACCGGGGAGCTGTTTTTT.

V usage is TRBV2 and J usage is TRBJ1-5; D is possibly TRBD1 (6 bases). Trimming took 9 bases from V and 7 from J, leaving 16 bases between them. This CDR3 has 13 residues. Looked up from germline, CDR1 is SNHLY and CDR2 is FYNNEI. The CDR3: CASRLRTVQPQHF. The CDR3 bases are TGTGCCAGTAGACTTCGGACAGTACAGCCCCAGCATTTT.

The J gene is TRBJ1-4, the V gene TRBV27; D not resolved. The CDR3 loop spans 15 amino acids. Deletions cut 5 bases from V and 6 bases from J, with 16 bases between. Germline-derived CDR1 and CDR2 are MNHEY and SMNVEV (reference sequence). The CDR3 nucleotides are TGTGCCAGCAGTAACGAGGGTCCTCCGGATGAAAAACTGTTTTTT. Its translation: CASSNEGPPDEKLFF.

This clone was counted once. The J gene is TRBJ1-5, the V gene TRBV5-1; a weak D match, TRBD1 (6 bases). This CDR3 contains 14 residues. Germline V lookup: CDR1 SGHRS, CDR2 YFSETQ. V was shortened by 0 bases and J by 7 bases, with 11 bases between the two germline ends. CDR3 protein: CASSLGDKGQPQHF. The DNA for the CDR3 is TGCGCCAGCAGCTTGGGGGACAAAGGACAGCCCCAGCATTTT. Full variable domain (rest looked up from reference TRBV5-1 and TRBJ1-5): KAGVTQTPRYLIKTRGQQVTLSCSPISGHRSVSWYQQTPGQGLQFLFEYFSETQRNKGNFPGRFSGRQFSNSRSEMNVSTLELGDSALYLCASSLGDKGQPQHFGDGTRLSIL.

V and J are TRBV6-1 and TRBJ2-7, with TRBD1 matching 9 bases. The junction had 4 bases not matched to a gene; V was cut back by 6 bases and J by 4 bases. The CDR3 consists of 13 residues. CDR1 is MNHNS and CDR2 is SASEGT in the germline V gene. The CDR3, as DNA: TGTGCCAGCAGGGGACAGGGTATGTACGAGCAGTACTTC. Residues: CASRGQGMYEQYF.

The rearrangement links TRBV29-1 to TRBJ2-7, with 8 bases that match TRBD2. The ends lost 6 bases at V and 5 bases at J; junction bases unmatched: 15. CDR3 size: 15 residues. Germline V lookup: CDR1 SQVTM, CDR2 ANQGSEA. CDR3 loop: CSVGGDNRDPHEQYF. The CDR3 DNA is TGCAGCGTCGGGGGGGATAACAGGGATCCGCACGAGCAGTACTTC.

The chain employs TRBV6-6 and TRBJ2-7; 14 nucleotides match TRBD2. Unmatched junction bases numbered 3, after V lost 6 bases and J lost 2 bases. The CDR3 totals 15 residues. From germline, CDR1 is MNHNY and CDR2 SVGAGI (reference sequence). DNA for the CDR3: TGTGCCAGCAGGGGGACTAGCGGGGGAACCTACGAGCAGTACTTC. Protein product: CASRGTSGGTYEQYF.

To note about this clone: In the same sample, other DNA sequences code for this CDR3. V gene TRBV9 combines with J gene TRBJ2-1; 8 bases align to TRBD2. The CDR3 runs to 15 residues. The junction had 6 bases not matched to a gene; V was cut back by 3 bases and J by 4 bases. Germline CDR1 is SGDLS and CDR2 is YYNGEE. The CDR3 loop reads CASSERTSSYNEQFF. As DNA, the CDR3 is TGTGCCAGCAGCGAGCGGACTAGCAGTTACAATGAGCAGTTCTTC.

Note on this clone: The same CDR3 can be traced to other DNA sequences in this sample. This rearrangement joins TRBV5-1 to TRBJ1-3; 9 bases align to TRBD1. The ends lost 4 bases at V and 1 base at J; junction bases unmatched: 3. Germline assignment: CDR1 SGHRS and CDR2 YFSETQ. The CDR3 has 15 amino acids. The CDR3 DNA sequence: TGCGCCAGCAGCCTGGACAGGGGTTCTGGAAACACCATATATTTT. Its translation is CASSLDRGSGNTIYF.

The rearrangement joins TRBV2 to TRBJ2-5; 8 nucleotides align to TRBD1. Trimming took 0 bases from V and 5 from J; bases not matched to a gene: 17. The V gene's germline CDR1 is SNHLY and CDR2 FYNNEI. The CDR3 totals 19 residues. The CDR3 loop reads CASSEAQGWGQDLDETQYF. For the CDR3, the DNA is TGTGCCAGCAGTGAAGCGCAGGGCTGGGGACAGGATCTCGATGAGACCCAGTACTTC.

V gene TRBV2 combines with J gene TRBJ2-1, with TRBD2 matching over 11 bases. The CDR3 is made up of 15 amino acids. Germline loops: CDR1 SNHLY, CDR2 FYNNEI. J gave up 0 bases and V 7 bases, and 2 bases lay outside the gene matches. The CDR3 coding sequence is TGTGCCAGCACTAGCGGGAGGAGCTCCTACAATGAGCAGTTCTTC. As protein: CASTSGRSSYNEQFF.

The V call is TRBV11-1, the J call TRBJ2-3, with D possibly TRBD1 on 5 matching bases. Germline V lookup: CDR1 SGHAT, CDR2 FQDESV (reference sequence). The V gene lost 5 bases and the J gene lost 7 bases, with 10 bases spanning the gap. The CDR3 consists of 12 residues. The CDR3 bases are TGTGCCAGCAGCCTGGGGCGTTATACGCAGTATTTT. Its translation: CASSLGRYTQYF. The full variable domain, completed using reference TRBV11-1 and TRBJ2-3, is EAEVAQSPRYKITEKSQAVAFWCDPISGHATLYWYRQILGQGPELLVQFQDESVVDDSQLPKDRFSAERLKGVDSTLKIQPAELGDSAMYLCASSLGRYTQYFGPGTRLTVL.

The chain links TRBV5-1 to TRBJ1-2; D is unresolved. This CDR3 comprises 15 residues. From germline, CDR1 is SGHRS and CDR2 YFSETQ. Deletions cut 4 bases from V and 6 bases from J, with 19 bases between. The CDR3 protein is CASSPNEGWSDGYTF. CDR3 bases: TGCGCCAGCAGCCCGAATGAGGGTTGGTCCGATGGCTACACCTTC.

This chain uses TRBV5-1 with TRBJ2-3; TRBD1 matches 8 bases. Germline V CDR1 and CDR2: SGHRS, YFSETQ. This CDR3 is built from 16 residues. The J segment lost 2 bases and the V segment lost 2 bases, leaving 7 bases of the junction unmatched. This CDR3 is CASSFRTGTSTDTQYF. CDR3 nucleotide sequence: TGCGCCAGCAGCTTTCGGACAGGGACATCCACAGATACGCAGTATTTT.

The J gene is TRBJ1-1, the V gene TRBV2, with TRBD1 matching 8 bases. The CDR3 length is 13 residues. CDR1 and CDR2 (germline): SNHLY, FYNNEI. V lost 7 bases to trimming and J lost 3 bases; unmatched junction nucleotides: 4. In nucleotides, the CDR3 is TGTGCCAGCACTGAGGACAGGGACACTGAAGCTTTCTTT. This sequence encodes CASTEDRDTEAFF.

V is TRBV5-1 and J is TRBJ2-3; D is undetermined. CDR1 is SGHRS and CDR2 is YFSETQ in the germline V gene. The CDR3 totals 14 residues. Trimming took off 0 bases at V and 2 bases at J, with 7 bases between the two ends. The chain's CDR3 is CASSLERPTDTQYF. CDR3 coding DNA: TGCGCCAGCAGCTTGGAGCGCCCCACAGATACGCAGTATTTT.

This rearrangement joins TRBV27 to TRBJ2-5; tentatively, D is TRBD1 (5 bases). The CDR3 loop spans 14 amino acids. CDR1 is MNHEY and CDR2 is SMNVEV in the germline V gene (reference sequence). Trimming took off 1 base at V and 2 bases at J, with 8 bases between the two ends. CDR3 amino acids: CASSLLGAQETQYF. The CDR3 DNA is TGTGCCAGCAGTTTATTAGGGGCTCAAGAGACCCAGTACTTC.

This clone was seen more than once but under ten times. This chain uses TRBV7-2 with TRBJ1-1; the D gene is possibly TRBD1 (6 bases). The CDR3 extends over 15 amino acids. V dropped 1 base and J dropped 5 bases, with 14 bases sitting between them. CDR1 SGHTA and CDR2 FQGNSA come from the germline V gene. The CDR3 nucleotides read TGTGCCAGCAGCTTAGATTTGGGGGCGCGTACTGAAGCTTTCTTT. Amino acid sequence: CASSLDLGARTEAFF. Combining the CDR3 with reference TRBV7-2 and TRBJ1-1 gives the whole variable domain GAGVSQSPSNKVTEKGKDVELRCDPISGHTALYWYRQSLGQGLEFLIYFQGNSAPDKSGLPSDRFSAERTGGSVSTLTIQRTQQEDSAVYLCASSLDLGARTEAFFGQGTRLTVV.

This chain links TRBV28 with TRBJ2-7, with 10 bases lining up with TRBD2. Germline values: CDR1 MDHEN, CDR2 SYDVKM. V trimming: 7 bases; J trimming: 1 base; junction bases outside the gene matches: 1. This CDR3 has 13 amino acids. The CDR3, as DNA: TGTGCCAGCACACTAGCGGGATCCTACGAGCAGTACTTC. The encoded protein is CASTLAGSYEQYF. The variable domain in full, completed from reference TRBV28 and TRBJ2-7, reads DVKVTQSSRYLVKRTGEKVFLECVQDMDHENMFWYRQDPGLGLRLIYFSYDVKMKEKGDIPEGYSVSREKKERFSLILESASTNQTSMYLCASTLAGSYEQYFGPGTRLTVT.

The chain carries TRBV7-9 and TRBJ2-3; 9 nucleotides match TRBD2. Germline assignment: CDR1 SEHNR and CDR2 FQNEAQ (reference sequence). V lost 0 bases, J lost 5 bases, and 6 bases stayed unmatched. The CDR3 is 16 residues long. The chain's CDR3 is CASSLAGSGRRDTQYF. In DNA, the CDR3 is TGTGCCAGCAGCTTAGCTGGTAGCGGGAGACGAGATACGCAGTATTTT.

In its sample, this clone was seen a few times. This sequence joins TRBV5-1 and TRBJ2-3, with 9 positions matching TRBD2. Trimming removed 4 bases from V and 0 bases from J; junction bases left unmatched: 9. From germline, CDR1 is SGHRS and CDR2 YFSETQ. The CDR3 runs 17 residues. The CDR3 nucleotides read TGCGCCAGCAGCCCGGGACTAGCCCCGTCTAGCACAGATACGCAGTATTTT. This translates into CASSPGLAPSSTDTQYF.

The CDR3, as DNA: TGTGCCATCAGACCAGAGACAAACCCCTACGAGCAGTACTTC. The encoded protein is CAIRPETNPYEQYF. The chain has TRBV10-3 and TRBJ2-7; no clear D. In germline, CDR1 is ENHRY, CDR2 SYGVKD. Trimming left V 6 bases short and J 2 bases short, with 14 bases between. The CDR3 totals 14 residues.

This chain joins TRBV5-6 and TRBJ2-5; 7 positions match TRBD1. The CDR3 covers 16 residues. V was clipped by 4 bases and J by 1 base; unmatched bases: 10. Germline lookup yields CDR1 SGHDT and CDR2 YYEEEE. The DNA of the CDR3 is TGTGCCAGCAGCCCATCACCGACAGGGTTCCAAGAGACCCAGTACTTC. It encodes CASSPSPTGFQETQYF.

The gene calls are TRBV2 and TRBJ1-1; 9 nucleotides align to TRBD1. This CDR3 region has 15 residues. Germline V gene lookup returns CDR1 SNHLY and CDR2 FYNNEI. The V segment lost 6 bases and the J segment 4 bases; nucleotides outside the gene matches: 9. DNA for the CDR3: TGTGCCAGCAGCGGGGCCCAGACAGGGGGCACTGAAGCTTTCTTT. Translation gives CASSGAQTGGTEAFF.

The rearrangement links TRBV30 to TRBJ1-1; D is undetermined. The CDR3 runs 12 residues. The germline V gene encodes CDR1 GTSNPN and CDR2 SVGIG (reference sequence). V was cut by 4 bases and J by 1 base, with 7 bases left in between. CDR3 nucleotides: TGTGCCTGGAAGCTGTCGAACACTGAAGCTTTCTTT. Encoded protein: CAWKLSNTEAFF.